The 31 T cell receptor beta chains below were found in one sample sequenced in a study of blood T cell repertoires in COVID-19 (TCRdb year 2020). The method behind the library was the immunoSEQ multiplex PCR assay. TCRdb mirrors the immuneACCESS table, restricted to in-frame sequences. Some clones are absent from its copies; in checked studies, under half trace to an unresolved V gene, and the reason for the others is unknown. For this sample there are 150,000 or so clones; approximately 85% appear just once. 1.2% of the sample lies in the top ten. Sequencing was done on a sample of peripheral blood. Every receptor here comes from a man aged 55 to 70 who had recovered from COVID-19.

As regards this clone: Other DNA sequences in this sample translate to the same CDR3. The chain has TRBV3-1 (or the pseudogene TRBV3-2) and TRBJ2-5; D is perhaps TRBD1 (6 bases). Per the germline V gene, CDR1 is LGHDT and CDR2 is YNNKEL (reference sequence). The CDR3 sequence is 14 residues long. V was cut by 0 bases and J by 2 bases, with 7 bases left in between. In DNA, the CDR3 is TGTGCCAGCAGCCAAGAGGGGGCGCAAGAGACCCAGTACTTC. Residues: CASSQEGAQETQYF.

This chain connects TRBV7-9 to TRBJ1-2; 7 bases are shared with TRBD1. With 5 bases clipped from V and 2 bases from J, the junction kept 8 bases outside the gene matches. The CDR3 covers 15 residues. Germline CDR1 SEHNR, CDR2 FQNEAQ (reference sequence). CDR3 residues: CASSPRTGVNYGYTF. The CDR3 bases are TGTGCCAGCAGCCCCCGGACAGGAGTAAACTATGGCTACACCTTC.

The V gene is TRBV6-5, the J gene TRBJ1-6; maybe TRBD1 (6 bases). The CDR3 spans 15 residues. Germline V gene data show CDR1 as MNHEY and CDR2 as SVGAGI. The V end lost 6 bases, the J end lost 4 bases, and 13 bases lay between the germline ends. In DNA form, the CDR3 reads TGTGCCAGCAGGACCGGACAGACTTATAATTCACCCCTCCACTTT. Protein: CASRTGQTYNSPLHF.

The chain has TRBV28 and TRBJ1-6; no reliable D call. This CDR3 is built from 13 residues. Germline V gene lookup returns CDR1 MDHEN and CDR2 SYDVKM. V lost 3 bases, J lost 10 bases, and 10 bases lay in between. The chain's CDR3 is CASSFRGGSPLHF. In nucleotides, the CDR3 is TGTGCCAGCAGTTTCCGGGGAGGATCACCCCTCCACTTT.

The chain couples TRBV18 to TRBJ1-1; perhaps TRBD1 as D (6 bases). Per the germline V gene, CDR1 is KGHSH and CDR2 is LQKENI. V was pared by 5 bases and J by 4 bases, with 20 bases between. The CDR3 is made up of 16 amino acids. The CDR3 DNA reads TGTGCCAGCTCATTAACGGGACAAAAGGGTGCCACTGAAGCTTTCTTT. Translation: CASSLTGQKGATEAFF. The full variable domain, with the rest looked up from reference TRBV18 and TRBJ1-1, is NAGVMQNPRHLVRRRGQEARLRCSPMKGHSHVYWYRQLPEEGLKFMVYLQKENIIDESGMPKERFSAEFPKEGPSILRIQQVVRGDSAAYFCASSLTGQKGATEAFFGQGTRLTVV.

The V and J genes are TRBV19 and TRBJ1-6, with D maybe TRBD1 (5 bases). V shed 3 bases and J shed 10 bases, with 16 bases lying between them. The CDR3 extends over 15 amino acids. Germline V gene sequence: CDR1 LNHDA, CDR2 SQIVND (reference sequence). The CDR3 loop is CASSMARQGGSPLHF. The CDR3, as DNA: TGTGCCAGTAGTATGGCTCGGCAGGGAGGCTCACCCCTCCACTTT.

The chain is built from TRBV7-6 and TRBJ2-2; no clear D. The CDR3 contains 15 residues. Germline CDR1 is SGHVS and CDR2 is FNYEAQ. Trimming cost V 3 bases and J 0 bases, with 8 bases left between them. CDR3 region: CASSFGQANTGELFF. In DNA, the CDR3 is TGTGCCAGCAGCTTTGGTCAGGCGAACACCGGGGAGCTGTTTTTT.

J is TRBJ2-1 and V is TRBV7-2; 7 bases fit TRBD1. Trimming at V came to 2 bases and at J to 7 bases, leaving 8 bases not matched to a gene. The CDR3 is made up of 15 amino acids. Germline CDR1 is SGHTA and CDR2 is FQGNSA. CDR3 in DNA: TGTGCCAGCAGCTTACCCACAGGGGCTAGGAATGAGCAGTTCTTC. It encodes CASSLPTGARNEQFF.

The chain is built from TRBV2 and TRBJ1-1; no reliable D call. Trimming left V 1 base short and J 7 bases short, with 10 bases between. Germline V CDR1 and CDR2: SNHLY, FYNNEI. This CDR3 is built from 13 residues. CDR3 sequence (DNA): TGTGCCAGCAGTGAAGAGTATGGCCTTGAAGCTTTCTTT. It encodes CASSEEYGLEAFF.

V gene TRBV19 combines with J gene TRBJ1-1; 10 bases match TRBD1. The CDR3 covers 17 residues. The V segment lost 2 bases and the J segment 3 bases; nucleotides outside the gene matches: 9. Germline lookup yields CDR1 LNHDA and CDR2 SQIVND (reference sequence). CDR3 bases: TGTGCCAGTAGTATATACGACAGGGGGCTTGGGGACACTGAAGCTTTCTTT. Protein product: CASSIYDRGLGDTEAFF.

The rearrangement links TRBV3-1 (or the pseudogene TRBV3-2) to TRBJ2-7; possible D gene TRBD1, 6 bases. CDR3 length: 16 residues. Germline lookup yields CDR1 LGHDT and CDR2 YNNKEL (reference sequence). The V end was cut by 5 bases, the J end by 3 bases, with 20 bases between. The CDR3 protein is CASSENAQGGFYEQYF. DNA for the CDR3: TGTGCCAGCAGCGAAAACGCACAGGGTGGTTTCTACGAGCAGTACTTC.

The V gene is TRBV9, the J gene TRBJ2-3; 8 bases align to TRBD2. After removal of 0 bases from V and 6 bases from J, the junction contained 6 bases not matched to a gene. CDR1 is SGDLS, CDR2 YYNGEE, per germline. The CDR3 is 15 residues long. The CDR3 loop reads CASSVESGGPDTQYF. In DNA, the CDR3 is TGTGCCAGCAGCGTAGAGTCGGGGGGGCCTGATACGCAGTATTTT.

CDR3 bases: TGTGCCAGCAGTTTGACGGGATACGAGCAGTACTTC. Residues: CASSLTGYEQYF. V gene TRBV28 combines with J gene TRBJ2-7; perhaps TRBD2 as D (5 bases). Germline assignment: CDR1 MDHEN and CDR2 SYDVKM. The ends were cut back, 3 bases at V and 4 bases at J, with 7 bases in the middle. The CDR3 is 12 amino acids.

CDR3 loop: CASSRSGSTYEQYF. DNA for the CDR3: TGTGCCAGCAGCCGCAGCGGGTCCACCTACGAGCAGTACTTC. The chain recombines TRBV7-2 with TRBJ2-7, with D perhaps matching TRBD2 (6 bases). CDR1 is SGHTA and CDR2 is FQGNSA in the germline V gene. Trimming stripped 5 bases from V and 2 bases from J, with 13 bases between. This CDR3 contains 14 residues.

Only one count was recorded for this clone. This chain uses TRBV6-1 with TRBJ2-2; D may be TRBD2 (6 bases). Trimming stripped 1 base from V and 6 bases from J, with 21 bases between. Germline V gives CDR1 MNHNS, CDR2 SASEGT. The CDR3 is 18 residues long. The CDR3: CASSEGFSGPILAGELFF. In nucleotides, the CDR3 is TGTGCCAGCAGTGAAGGATTTAGCGGACCCATTCTTGCCGGGGAGCTGTTTTTT.

The J gene is TRBJ1-1, the V gene TRBV6-1; a weak D match, TRBD1 (5 bases). From germline, CDR1 is MNHNS and CDR2 SASEGT. The CDR3 runs 18 residues. V shed 2 bases and J shed 0 bases, with 19 bases lying between them. The CDR3 loop reads CASSEITGREGMNTEAFF. CDR3 nucleotides: TGTGCCAGCAGTGAAATCACGGGCAGGGAAGGAATGAACACTGAAGCTTTCTTT.

For the CDR3, the DNA is TGTGCCAGCAGTTACTCCCAGGACAGCGCTTACAATGAGCAGTTCTTC. Protein product: CASSYSQDSAYNEQFF. The V gene is TRBV6-6, the J gene TRBJ2-1, with TRBD1 as a possible D gene (6 bases). Trimming shortened V by 0 bases and J by 4 bases, and 13 bases separated the two germline ends. CDR1 and CDR2 (germline): MNHNY, SVGAGI (reference sequence). CDR3 length: 16 residues.

The rearrangement links TRBV5-4 to TRBJ2-3; TRBD1 matches 8 bases. The CDR3 is made up of 14 amino acids. Germline V gene lookup returns CDR1 SGHNT and CDR2 YYREEE (reference sequence). V dropped 5 bases and J dropped 4; count of bases not matched to a gene: 6. The CDR3 reads CASRQDRGSDTQYF. The CDR3 DNA follows: TGTGCCAGCAGACAAGACAGGGGCTCAGATACGCAGTATTTT.

This chain links TRBV5-4 with TRBJ1-2; D is perhaps TRBD1 (5 bases). CDR3 length equals 16 residues. Germline CDR1 is SGHNT and CDR2 is YYREEE (reference sequence). Trimming stripped 4 bases from V and 2 bases from J, with 18 bases between. The CDR3 sequence is CASSLQGMDWNYGYTF. CDR3 sequence (DNA): TGTGCCAGCAGCCTCCAGGGAATGGATTGGAACTATGGCTACACCTTC.

V usage is TRBV5-1 and J usage is TRBJ2-2, with D possibly matching TRBD2 (7 bases). Trimming shortened V by 5 bases and J by 2 bases, and 10 bases separated the two germline ends. The CDR3 covers 14 residues. Germline V CDR1 and CDR2: SGHRS, YFSETQ. CDR3 in DNA: TGCGCCAGCAGATCGGGGGGCAACACCGGGGAGCTGTTTTTT. Protein sequence: CASRSGGNTGELFF.

This chain connects TRBV5-4 to TRBJ1-6; no firm D call. Germline lookup yields CDR1 SGHNT and CDR2 YYREEE (reference sequence). V lost 0 bases, J lost 7 bases, and 5 bases lay in between. CDR3 length: 13 amino acids. The CDR3 DNA reads as TGTGCCAGCAGCTTGGACGAGAATTCACCCCTCCACTTT. It specifies CASSLDENSPLHF.

V usage is TRBV7-2 and J usage is TRBJ2-3; TRBD2 matches at 9 bases. V dropped 3 bases and J dropped 4; count of bases not matched to a gene: 8. Germline CDR1 SGHTA, CDR2 FQGNSA. The CDR3 has 16 amino acids. CDR3 sequence reads: CASSFVAGGRADTQYF. Here the CDR3 DNA reads TGTGCCAGCAGCTTCGTTGCGGGGGGGCGGGCAGATACGCAGTATTTT.

This chain links TRBV11-2 with TRBJ2-5; TRBD2 agrees at 13 bases. Germline CDR1 reads SGHAT; CDR2 reads FQNNGV. Trimming at V came to 4 bases and at J to 2 bases, leaving 1 base not matched to a gene. This CDR3 has 15 amino acids. As DNA, the CDR3 is TGTGCCAGCAGCTCGGGACTAGCGGGGCAAGAGACCCAGTACTTC. It translates to CASSSGLAGQETQYF.

The rearrangement joins TRBV5-1 to TRBJ2-3; D is ambiguous. Per germline, CDR1 SGHRS and CDR2 YFSETQ. This CDR3 region has 16 residues. V gave up 4 bases and J gave up 3 bases, with 18 bases separating them. In DNA form, the CDR3 reads TGCGCCAGCAGCGCACAAGATTTCCCCACGACAGATACGCAGTATTTT. It codes for CASSAQDFPTTDTQYF. Based on the CDR3 plus reference TRBV5-1 and TRBJ2-3, the full variable domain is KAGVTQTPRYLIKTRGQQVTLSCSPISGHRSVSWYQQTPGQGLQFLFEYFSETQRNKGNFPGRFSGRQFSNSRSEMNVSTLELGDSALYLCASSAQDFPTTDTQYFGPGTRLTVL.

This clone has only one observation. This chain uses TRBV9 with TRBJ2-7, with no clear D. Germline lookup yields CDR1 SGDLS and CDR2 YYNGEE. Between the trimmed V and J ends, which lost 1 base and 2 bases, there was a span of 13 bases. The CDR3 contains 15 residues. The CDR3: CASSVFPGATYEQYF. CDR3 DNA sequence: TGTGCCAGCAGCGTATTTCCTGGAGCAACCTACGAGCAGTACTTC.

The CDR3 DNA reads TGCAGCGTTGTGGTTCGGGGGACCGGAAACACCATATATTTT. Encoded protein: CSVVVRGTGNTIYF. The genes are TRBV29-1 and TRBJ1-3; D is possibly TRBD1 (5 bases). Germline-derived CDR1 and CDR2 are SQVTM and ANQGSEA. The CDR3 spans 14 residues. V lost 4 bases, J lost 4 bases, and 14 bases lay in between.

The J gene is TRBJ1-1, the V gene TRBV7-9; TRBD1 matches 8 bases. Germline V gene sequence: CDR1 SEHNR, CDR2 FQNEAQ (reference sequence). The trim removed 1 base at V and 3 bases at J, leaving 4 bases unmatched. The CDR3 loop spans 15 amino acids. CDR3 coding DNA: TGTGCCAGCAGCTTAGGGACAGGGTTGTACACTGAAGCTTTCTTT. This encodes CASSLGTGLYTEAFF.

The rearrangement links TRBV5-1 to TRBJ2-3; 12 positions agree with TRBD2. With V trimmed by 5 bases and J by 3 bases, 13 bases remained unmatched. Germline V gene sequence: CDR1 SGHRS, CDR2 YFSETQ. There are 18 residues in the CDR3. CDR3 loop: CASSSLAGGSEGTDTQYF. The CDR3 DNA is TGCGCCAGCAGTTCCCTAGCGGGGGGGTCCGAGGGGACAGATACGCAGTATTTT.

Here the CDR3 DNA reads TGTGCCAGCAGCCAGGATCTGCTTGGCGGATTCTATGGCTACACCTTC. Protein: CASSQDLLGGFYGYTF. The J gene is TRBJ1-2, the V gene TRBV3-1 (or the pseudogene TRBV3-2); D is unresolved. Germline lookup yields CDR1 LGHDT and CDR2 YNNKEL (reference sequence). The CDR3 consists of 16 residues. Trimming took off 3 bases at V and 4 bases at J, with 18 bases between the two ends.

This sequence joins TRBV29-1 and TRBJ1-1; no clear D. Trimming took 5 bases from V and 1 from J, leaving 14 bases between them. The CDR3 extends over 14 amino acids. Germline-derived CDR1 and CDR2 are SQVTM and ANQGSEA. The CDR3 sequence: CSVTAAFGNTEAFF. The CDR3 bases are TGCAGCGTTACAGCCGCCTTTGGGAACACTGAAGCTTTCTTT.

CDR3 protein: CASSFSLRDRDKANYGYTF. For the CDR3, the DNA is TGTGCCAGCAGCTTTAGTCTGAGGGACAGGGACAAAGCTAACTATGGCTACACCTTC. The chain combines TRBV7-9 with TRBJ1-2; 9 bases agree with TRBD1. This CDR3 is built from 19 residues. The germline V gene has CDR1 SEHNR and CDR2 FQNEAQ (reference sequence). V trimming: 3 bases; J trimming: 0 bases; junction bases outside the gene matches: 14. Using reference TRBV7-9 and TRBJ1-2 for the parts outside the CDR3, the full variable domain is DTGVSQNPRHKITKRGQNVTFRCDPISEHNRLYWYRQTLGQGPEFLTYFQNEAQLEKSRLLSDRFSAERPKGSFSTLEIQRTEQGDSAMYLCASSFSLRDRDKANYGYTFGSGTRLTVV.